This TCR beta chain was documented in a study of blood T cell repertoires in COVID-19. Turning to the study itself: The United States, Italy and Spain were the sources of the acute and convalescent COVID-19 samples.

J lost 0 bases, V lost 4 bases, and 8 bases had no gene match. Per germline, CDR1 SGDLS and CDR2 YYNGEE. The CDR3 is 16 amino acids. Here immunoSEQ multiplex PCR was the method, and the copy in TCRdb shows in-frame clones only, minus some. The sample lists approximately 230,000 clones; roughly four fifths were seen once. This rearrangement joins TRBV9 to TRBJ2-3; 7 positions agree with TRBD1. The TCR sequence derives from a man aged 80 or over with acute or convalescent COVID-19. The specimen was peripheral blood. CDR3 protein: CASSKTDRVSTDTQYF. The DNA for the CDR3 is TGTGCCAGCAGCAAAACCGACAGGGTTAGCACAGATACGCAGTATTTT.